This T cell receptor beta chain was retrieved from a study of identical twins. Study-level results: Within twin pairs, the out-of-frame alpha sequences they shared showed excess low generation probability.

On this clonotype itself: Its target is not known.

After template switching added a universal primer site, the resulting cDNA carried unique molecular identifiers. TCRdb used MiXCR to reprocess the 5' RACE reads, holding one entry per CDR3 protein. The repertoire consists of about 260,000 distinct CDR3 sequences, with roughly 7% occurring once and the leading ten covering approximately 3.7%. This CDR3 has 13 residues. J lost 5 bases, V lost 4 bases, and 5 bases had no gene match. CDR1 and CDR2 (germline): SEHNR, FQNEAQ (reference sequence). A further study also used this sample, focusing on yellow fever vaccine responses in identical twins.

Sequencing was carried out using memory (CD45RO+) T cells sorted from blood. This clonotype was obtained from a woman between 18 and 29 years old in good health. The V call is TRBV7-9, the J call TRBJ2-7; 7 positions match TRBD2. In DNA form, the CDR3 reads TGTGCCAGCAGCTCGTCCGGGGGGAACGAGCAGTACTTC. This gives the protein CASSSSGGNEQYF.